What follows is one T cell receptor (beta chain) and its context. The sample comes from a study of cytomegalovirus exposure and HLA in healthy donors. Germline V CDR1 and CDR2: MDHEN, SYDVKM. V trimming: 3 bases; J trimming: 11 bases; junction bases outside the gene matches: 19. This CDR3 has 17 residues. The PCR used 60 Vbeta and 13 Jbeta primers. The assay was immunoSEQ multiplex PCR, and TCRdb's table has in-frame clones only and misses some. Of under 200,000 clones listed, about 59% are singletons. The chain carries TRBV28 and TRBJ2-5; 9 bases agree with TRBD1. Material for sequencing was PBMCs. The receptor's source is a man aged 35 to 55 in good health and CMV-seronegative. The CDR3 is CASSLFPGTGSMAEQYF. The CDR3 DNA is TGTGCCAGCAGTTTGTTCCCCGGGACAGGGAGTATGGCGGAGCAGTACTTC.